This note documents a single TCR beta chain sequence. Patients picked for sequencing had shown CD8+CD57+ cell expansion detected by flow cytometry. This specimen comes from a study of CD8+CD57+ T cells in acquired aplastic anemia. Across the whole study: Sorted CD4+ and CD8+ cells yielded around 3 ug of DNA on average.

The V and J ends lost 5 bases and 5 bases respectively, with 12 bases between them. The CDR3 is made up of 14 amino acids. Germline V gives CDR1 KGHDR, CDR2 SFDVKD. Genomic DNA acted as the template from which TCR beta VDJ combination and CDR3 sequence profiling were carried out. TCRdb called the reads again in MiXCR, with one record for every CDR3 protein. This sample carries around 200,000 distinct CDR3 sequences, around 49% of them seen once, and the ten largest clones take 20%. The chain combines TRBV24-1 with TRBJ2-1; tentative D call: TRBD2 (5 bases). Sequencing used sorted CD4+, CD8+, or CD8+CD57+ T cells (not recorded which) from PBMCs. The source is a human donor with aplastic anemia. The CDR3 sequence: CATSGVSVNNEQFF. DNA of the CDR3: TGTGCCACCAGTGGTGTTAGCGTGAACAATGAGCAGTTCTTC.